This TCR beta chain was captured by sequencing in a study of CD8 T cells in ankylosing spondylitis. General study findings and limits: In the blood and synovial fluid of reactive arthritis, some motif variants had been previously reported. A TCR beta motif of eight highly homologous variants appeared characteristic of ankylosing spondylitis blood.

To note about this clonotype: No antigen is known for it.

The TCR beta libraries were generated through quantitative 5'-RACE incorporating molecular barcodes. One entry per CDR3 protein, called by TCRdb with MiXCR from the 5' RACE reads. Among 250,000 to 350,000 distinct CDR3 sequences listed, around 20% were seen once. Trimming pared 6 bases from V and 6 bases from J, leaving 10 bases between. The CDR3 is 12 residues long. This chain uses TRBV12-3 or TRBV12-4 with TRBJ2-3; D is possibly TRBD2 (5 bases). The receptor was isolated from a female donor with ankylosing spondylitis or in good health (not recorded which). What was sequenced was blood, either unsorted or a sorted T cell fraction (not recorded which). The CDR3 spells CASRPPGDTQYF. Here the CDR3 DNA reads TGTGCCAGCAGACCTCCGGGGGATACGCAGTATTTT.